These 2 T cell receptor beta chains were sequenced from one sample in a study of persistence of HIV-infected CD4 T cells. These receptors' antigens are unknown. The immunoSEQ assay was version 4, run in survey mode. Here immunoSEQ multiplex PCR was the method, and the copy in TCRdb shows in-frame clones only, minus some. The sample includes under 20,000 clones, 65% of them seen just once. Lysates of CMV-infected fibroblasts at 8 to 10 ug/mL stimulated these cells. Sorting selected CD4+ T cells upregulating both CD40 ligand and CD69. The input for sequencing was CD4+ T cells sorted from PBMCs after roughly 18-hour stimulation, taken from a patient who received antiretroviral therapy. Every receptor here comes from an adult woman with HIV who was CMV-seropositive.

The chain employs TRBV10-3 and TRBJ2-1; TRBD2 matches at 14 bases. The CDR3 runs 19 residues. The V and J ends lost 4 bases and 3 bases, in that order; junction bases with no gene match: 11. Germline V gene sequence: CDR1 ENHRY, CDR2 SYGVKD. The CDR3 DNA reads TGTGCCATCAGTGGCAAAATGACTAGCGGGGGGGGTAACTACAATGAGCAGTTCTTC. It is translated as CAISGKMTSGGGNYNEQFF.

V usage is TRBV5-4 and J usage is TRBJ2-2, with 8 bases matching TRBD1. The CDR3 consists of 15 residues. Germline V gene data show CDR1 as SGHNT and CDR2 as YYREEE (reference sequence). Germline trimming cut 1 base from V and 5 bases from J; bases unmatched to any gene: 4. The DNA for the CDR3 is TGTGCCAGCAGCTTGAGGACAGGGAAGACCGGGGAGCTGTTTTTT. This codes for CASSLRTGKTGELFF.